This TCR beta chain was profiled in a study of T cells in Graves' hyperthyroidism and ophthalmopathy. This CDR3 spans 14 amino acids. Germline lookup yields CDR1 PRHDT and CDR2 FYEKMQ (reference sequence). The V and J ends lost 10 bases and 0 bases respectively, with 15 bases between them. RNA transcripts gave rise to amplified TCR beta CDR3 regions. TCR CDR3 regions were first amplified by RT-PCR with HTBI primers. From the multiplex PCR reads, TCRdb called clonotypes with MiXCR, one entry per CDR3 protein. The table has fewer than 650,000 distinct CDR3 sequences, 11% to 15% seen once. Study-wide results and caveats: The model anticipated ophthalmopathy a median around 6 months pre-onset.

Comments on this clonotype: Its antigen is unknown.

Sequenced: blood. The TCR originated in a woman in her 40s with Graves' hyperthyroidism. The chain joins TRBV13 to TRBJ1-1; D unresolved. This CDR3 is CATNSDSMNTEAFF. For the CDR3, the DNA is TGTGCCACCAACAGCGACTCCATGAACACTGAAGCTTTCTTT.